These 17 T cell receptor beta chains were sequenced from one sample in a study of blood T cell repertoires in COVID-19. The assay was immunoSEQ multiplex PCR, and TCRdb's table has in-frame clones only and misses some. In the table there are 150,000 to 200,000 clones, 82% of which are singletons. Specimen: peripheral blood. The receptors derive from a woman in her twenties or thirties with acute or convalescent COVID-19.

The chain has TRBV7-2 and TRBJ2-5; TRBD2 agrees at 14 bases. V gave up 4 bases and J gave up 5 bases; unmatched junction bases: 6. The CDR3 runs to 16 residues. CDR1 and CDR2 (germline): SGHTA, FQGNSA. The CDR3 DNA is TGTGCCAGCAGCTCCCTGGGACTAGCGGGAGCTGAGACCCAGTACTTC. Translated, it gives CASSSLGLAGAETQYF.

This clone has only a few counts. The chain carries TRBV7-3 and TRBJ1-2, with D perhaps TRBD1 (5 bases). This CDR3 has 15 amino acids. Trimming cost V 2 bases and J 4 bases, with 14 bases left between them. Germline CDR1 is SGHTA and CDR2 is FQGTGA. DNA of the CDR3: TGTGCCAGCAGCTTAGTCCCCAGGGCATCCTATGGCTACACCTTC. It specifies CASSLVPRASYGYTF.

This rearrangement joins TRBV27 to TRBJ1-1; D call uncertain. Trimming cost V 3 bases and J 0 bases, with 5 bases left between them. The CDR3 loop spans 13 amino acids. Germline V gene sequence: CDR1 MNHEY, CDR2 SMNVEV (reference sequence). The CDR3 sequence: CASSFFVNTEAFF. The CDR3 nucleotides are TGTGCCAGCAGTTTCTTCGTGAACACTGAAGCTTTCTTT.

The chain couples TRBV5-1 to TRBJ2-7, with D perhaps matching TRBD1 (5 bases). Trimming took off 4 bases at V and 2 bases at J, with 16 bases between the two ends. The CDR3 consists of 15 residues. CDR1 is SGHRS, CDR2 YFSETQ, per germline. CDR3 DNA: TGCGCCAGCAGCCAAGGGTCAGGGCGTACCTACGAGCAGTACTTC. It is translated as CASSQGSGRTYEQYF.

CDR3 in amino acids: CASSRWGPGEQFF. CDR3 in DNA: TGTGCCAGCAGTCGCTGGGGGCCCGGTGAGCAGTTCTTC. The rearrangement uses TRBV28 and TRBJ2-1; tentative D call: TRBD1 (6 bases). The CDR3 sequence is 13 residues long. The germline CDR1 and CDR2 sequences are MDHEN and SYDVKM. The V gene lost 5 bases and the J gene lost 9 bases, with 14 bases spanning the gap.

This chain connects TRBV7-9 to TRBJ2-1; perhaps TRBD1 as D (6 bases). V was cut by 1 base and J by 5 bases, with 9 bases left in between. The CDR3 consists of 14 residues. The V gene's germline CDR1 is SEHNR and CDR2 FQNEAQ (reference sequence). CDR3 amino acids: CASSLVRTDNEQFF. CDR3 coding DNA: TGTGCCAGCAGCTTAGTAAGGACAGACAATGAGCAGTTCTTC.

This chain links TRBV9 with TRBJ2-2; D not certain. Trimming removed 4 bases from V and 2 bases from J, with 9 bases in between. Germline V lookup: CDR1 SGDLS, CDR2 YYNGEE. The CDR3 sequence is 14 residues long. For the CDR3, the DNA is TGTGCCAGCAGCAATCTTCTTAACACCGGGGAGCTGTTTTTT. It yields the protein CASSNLLNTGELFF. The full variable domain, rest sourced from reference TRBV9 and TRBJ2-2, is DSGVTQTPKHLITATGQRVTLRCSPRSGDLSVYWYQQSLDQGLQFLIQYYNGEERAKGNILERFSAQQFPDLHSELNLSSLELGDSALYFCASSNLLNTGELFFGEGSRLTVL.

The chain has TRBV19 and TRBJ2-4; D is unclear. Germline lookup yields CDR1 LNHDA and CDR2 SQIVND (reference sequence). The CDR3 consists of 17 residues. Trimming took 3 bases from V and 0 from J, leaving 15 bases between them. For the CDR3, the DNA is TGTGCCAGTAGTATTCCCGTCGGAAGAGGAGCCAAAAACATTCAGTACTTC. Translation: CASSIPVGRGAKNIQYF.

The genes are TRBV6-5 and TRBJ1-1, with TRBD1 identical over 7 bases. Trimming removed 10 bases from V and 6 bases from J; junction bases left unmatched: 8. This CDR3 comprises 12 residues. Germline V gene sequence: CDR1 MNHEY, CDR2 SVGAGI. The CDR3, as DNA: TGTGCCACAGGAGACAGGGCCCCTGAAGCTTTCTTT. Its translation: CATGDRAPEAFF.

This chain joins TRBV10-1 and TRBJ1-2; the match to TRBD1 covers 9 bases. The CDR3 has 14 residues. J gave up 1 base and V 5 bases, and 2 bases lay outside the gene matches. From germline, CDR1 is WNHNN and CDR2 SYGVQD (reference sequence). The CDR3 nucleotides read TGCGCCAGCAGTCCGGGACAGGGTAACTATGGCTACACCTTC. Translation gives CASSPGQGNYGYTF.

This clone has a single count. V and J are TRBV19 and TRBJ1-1; D may be TRBD1 (6 bases). Germline V lookup: CDR1 LNHDA, CDR2 SQIVND (reference sequence). This CDR3 has 16 residues. V lost 11 bases and J lost 3, with 25 bases in between. This chain's CDR3 is CASKHLSRGRDTEAFF. The CDR3 bases are TGTGCCTCGAAGCATCTTTCCAGGGGCCGGGACACTGAAGCTTTCTTT.

The chain combines TRBV27 with TRBJ1-2, with D maybe TRBD1 (6 bases). V shed 7 bases and J shed 7 bases, with 16 bases lying between them. From germline, CDR1 is MNHEY and CDR2 SMNVEV (reference sequence). This CDR3 is 13 amino acids long. This chain's CDR3 is CASMSGGRGGYTF. The CDR3 region has the DNA TGTGCCAGCATGTCGGGGGGGCGCGGTGGCTACACCTTC.

The chain carries TRBV6-5 and TRBJ1-3, with 11 bases that match TRBD1. The CDR3 runs to 13 residues. Germline V gene data show CDR1 as MNHEY and CDR2 as SVGAGI. Germline trimming cut 7 bases from V and 9 bases from J; bases unmatched to any gene: 5. CDR3 protein: CASTPGQGGTIYF. CDR3 sequence (DNA): TGTGCCAGCACCCCGGGACAGGGGGGCACCATATATTTT.

The chain carries TRBV2 and TRBJ2-7; 9 nucleotides match TRBD1. The CDR3 is 13 amino acids. V trimming: 7 bases; J trimming: 8 bases; junction bases outside the gene matches: 9. Germline values: CDR1 SNHLY, CDR2 FYNNEI. The chain's CDR3 is CASKDRGPTKQYF. CDR3 bases: TGTGCCAGCAAGGACAGGGGTCCTACGAAGCAGTACTTC.

V and J are TRBV9 and TRBJ2-5, with 7 bases lining up with TRBD2. The germline CDR1 and CDR2 sequences are SGDLS and YYNGEE. Trimming at V came to 3 bases and at J to 4 bases, leaving 18 bases not matched to a gene. The CDR3 is 18 residues long. CDR3 nucleotide sequence: TGTGCCAGCAGCGCCGCTGAGCGTTTAAGCGGGGTATCAGAGACCCAGTACTTC. Translating it yields CASSAAERLSGVSETQYF.

The chain uses TRBV27 and TRBJ2-1, with D possibly matching TRBD2 (6 bases). Germline CDR1 and CDR2: MNHEY and SMNVEV (reference sequence). The CDR3 runs to 15 residues. The V gene lost 0 bases and the J gene lost 10 bases, with 16 bases spanning the gap. CDR3 loop: CASSLSISLGGEQFF. The CDR3 nucleotides read TGTGCCAGCAGTTTATCGATTAGTCTCGGAGGGGAGCAGTTCTTC.

This clone was counted a few times. This chain links TRBV19 with TRBJ1-3; no reliable D call. There are 15 residues in the CDR3. In germline, CDR1 is LNHDA, CDR2 SQIVND (reference sequence). The germline V and J ends were trimmed by 5 bases and 0 bases, with 11 bases remaining between them. CDR3 sequence (DNA): TGTGCCAGTAGTCGCGACTGGAGCTCTGGAAACACCATATATTTT. This translates into CASSRDWSSGNTIYF.